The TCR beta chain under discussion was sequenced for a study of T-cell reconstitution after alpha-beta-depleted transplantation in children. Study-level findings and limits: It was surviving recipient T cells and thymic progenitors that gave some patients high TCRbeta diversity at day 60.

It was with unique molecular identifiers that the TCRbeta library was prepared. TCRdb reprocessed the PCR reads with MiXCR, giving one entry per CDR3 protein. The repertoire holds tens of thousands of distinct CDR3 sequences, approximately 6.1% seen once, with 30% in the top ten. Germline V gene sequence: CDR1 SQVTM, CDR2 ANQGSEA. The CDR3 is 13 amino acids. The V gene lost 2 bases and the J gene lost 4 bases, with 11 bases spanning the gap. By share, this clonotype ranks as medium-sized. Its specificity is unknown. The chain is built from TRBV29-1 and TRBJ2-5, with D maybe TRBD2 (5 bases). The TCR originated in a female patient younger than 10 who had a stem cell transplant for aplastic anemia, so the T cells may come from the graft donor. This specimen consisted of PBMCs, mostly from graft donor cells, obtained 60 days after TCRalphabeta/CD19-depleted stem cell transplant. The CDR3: CSVESSGRETQYF. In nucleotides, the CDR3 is TGCAGCGTTGAATCAAGCGGACGAGAGACCCAGTACTTC.